What follows describes a single T cell receptor (beta chain). The CDR3 is 15 residues long. Per the germline V gene, CDR1 is ENHRY and CDR2 is SYGVKD. V lost 0 bases to trimming and J lost 0 bases, with 5 bases between them. Donors had no recently reported acute infections or vaccinations and were HIV-negative. Deep level was the assay's run setting. Profiling relied on immunoSEQ multiplex PCR, and the TCRdb table lists in-frame clones only, not all of them. The sample lists about 2,500,000 clones, over 85% seen once, with roughly 0.13% in the top ten. The sample originates from a study of shared clonotypes between healthy human individuals.

Sequencing was done on a sample of naive CD4+ T cells sorted from blood. This sample's subset: CD45RA+ positively selected. The V gene is TRBV10-3, the J gene TRBJ1-4, with D unclear. The clonotype originates from a man in his late teens or twenties in good health. CDR3 sequence (DNA): TGTGCCATCAGTGAGTCTGCACCAACTAATGAAAAACTGTTTTTT. Translated: CAISESAPTNEKLFF.